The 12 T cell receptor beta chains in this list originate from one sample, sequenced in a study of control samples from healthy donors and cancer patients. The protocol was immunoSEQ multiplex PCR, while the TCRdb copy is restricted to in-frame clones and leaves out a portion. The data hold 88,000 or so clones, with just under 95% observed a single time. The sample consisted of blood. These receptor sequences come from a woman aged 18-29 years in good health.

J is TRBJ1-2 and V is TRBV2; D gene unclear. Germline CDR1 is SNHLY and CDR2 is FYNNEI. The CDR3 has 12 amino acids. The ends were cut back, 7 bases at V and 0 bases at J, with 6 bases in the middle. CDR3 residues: CASTKANYGYTF. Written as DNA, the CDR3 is TGTGCCAGCACAAAAGCTAACTATGGCTACACCTTC.

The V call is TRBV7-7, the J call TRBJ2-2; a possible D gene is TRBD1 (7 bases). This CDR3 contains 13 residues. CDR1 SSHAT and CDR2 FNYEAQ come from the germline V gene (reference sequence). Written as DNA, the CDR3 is TGTGCTAGCGGCTACAGGGGATCCGGGGAGCTGTTTTTT. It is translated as CASGYRGSGELFF.

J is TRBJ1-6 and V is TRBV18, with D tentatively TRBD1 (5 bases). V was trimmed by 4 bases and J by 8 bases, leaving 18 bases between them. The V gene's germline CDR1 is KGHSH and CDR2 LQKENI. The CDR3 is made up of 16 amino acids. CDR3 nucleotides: TGTGCCAGCTCACATGGACAAACTTTCGTAGATTCACCCCTCCACTTT. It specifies CASSHGQTFVDSPLHF. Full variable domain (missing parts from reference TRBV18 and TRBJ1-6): NAGVMQNPRHLVRRRGQEARLRCSPMKGHSHVYWYRQLPEEGLKFMVYLQKENIIDESGMPKERFSAEFPKEGPSILRIQQVVRGDSAAYFCASSHGQTFVDSPLHFGNGTRLTVT.

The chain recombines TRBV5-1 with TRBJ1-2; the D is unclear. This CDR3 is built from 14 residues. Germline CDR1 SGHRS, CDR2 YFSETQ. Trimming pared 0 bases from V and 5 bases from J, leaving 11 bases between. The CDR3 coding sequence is TGCGCCAGCAGCTTGGAAGGTCTTGCTTATGGCTACACCTTC. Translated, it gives CASSLEGLAYGYTF.

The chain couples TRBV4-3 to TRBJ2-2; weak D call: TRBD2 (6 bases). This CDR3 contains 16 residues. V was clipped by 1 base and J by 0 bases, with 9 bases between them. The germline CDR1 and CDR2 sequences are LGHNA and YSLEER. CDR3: CASSQASGANTGELFF. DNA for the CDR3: TGCGCCAGCAGCCAAGCGTCGGGGGCGAACACCGGGGAGCTGTTTTTT.

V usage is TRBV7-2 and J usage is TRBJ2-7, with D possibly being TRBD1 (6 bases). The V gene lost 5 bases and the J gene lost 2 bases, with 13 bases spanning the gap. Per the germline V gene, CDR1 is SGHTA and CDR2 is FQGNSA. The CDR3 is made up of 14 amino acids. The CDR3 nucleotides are TGTGCCAGCAGCACCAACAGGGTCGCCTACGAGCAGTACTTC. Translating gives CASSTNRVAYEQYF.

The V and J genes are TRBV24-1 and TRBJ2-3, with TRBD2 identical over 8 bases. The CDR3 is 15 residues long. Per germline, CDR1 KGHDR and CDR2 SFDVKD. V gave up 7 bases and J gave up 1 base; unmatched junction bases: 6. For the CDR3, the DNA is TGTGCCACCAGCAACCCGACTAGCGGCACAGATACGCAGTATTTT. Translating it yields CATSNPTSGTDTQYF.

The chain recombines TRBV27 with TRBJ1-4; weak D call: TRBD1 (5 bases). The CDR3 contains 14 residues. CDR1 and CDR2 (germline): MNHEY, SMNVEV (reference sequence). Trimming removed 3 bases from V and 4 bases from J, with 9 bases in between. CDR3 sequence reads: CASSFWGDNEKLFF. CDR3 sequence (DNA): TGTGCCAGCAGTTTCTGGGGGGATAATGAAAAACTGTTTTTT.

The CDR3 sequence is CSVGGTLSGNTIYF. CDR3 bases: TGCAGCGTTGGTGGGACGCTCTCTGGAAACACCATATATTTT. The rearrangement joins TRBV29-1 to TRBJ1-3; D may be TRBD1 (5 bases). V lost 4 bases, J lost 0 bases, and 10 bases lay in between. The length of the CDR3 is 14 residues. Germline CDR1 is SQVTM and CDR2 is ANQGSEA.

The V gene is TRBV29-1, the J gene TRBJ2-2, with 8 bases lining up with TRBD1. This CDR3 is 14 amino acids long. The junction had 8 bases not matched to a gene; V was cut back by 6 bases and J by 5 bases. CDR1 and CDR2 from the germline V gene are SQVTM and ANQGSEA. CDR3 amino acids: CSVATGGETGELFF. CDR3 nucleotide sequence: TGCAGCGTGGCAACAGGGGGTGAGACCGGGGAGCTGTTTTTT.

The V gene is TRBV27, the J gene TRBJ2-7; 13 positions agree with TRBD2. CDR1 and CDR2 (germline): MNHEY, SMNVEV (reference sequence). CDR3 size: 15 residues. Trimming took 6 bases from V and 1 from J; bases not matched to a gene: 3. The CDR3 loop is CASRLAGGPSYEQYF. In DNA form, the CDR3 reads TGTGCCAGCAGACTAGCGGGAGGGCCTTCCTACGAGCAGTACTTC.

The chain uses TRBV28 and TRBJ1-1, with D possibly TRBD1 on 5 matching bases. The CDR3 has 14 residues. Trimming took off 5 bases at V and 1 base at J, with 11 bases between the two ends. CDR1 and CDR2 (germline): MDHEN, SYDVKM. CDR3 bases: TGTGCCAGCAGTACCAGAACAGGGAACACTGAAGCTTTCTTT. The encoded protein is CASSTRTGNTEAFF.